This entry concerns a single T cell receptor beta chain. Its antigen is not identified. By 5'RACE template switching, TCR cDNA was produced, with a universal primer site and UMIs added in the process. TCRdb reprocessed the 5' RACE reads with MiXCR, giving one entry per CDR3 protein. The sample has about 73,000 distinct CDR3 sequences; 7.7% are singletons. The sample is drawn from a study of T cells after yellow fever vaccination. As for the study in general: Fractions low in cell number were prepared with SMART-Seq v4 Ultra Low Input. Overall study findings and caveats: At around 96% for CD4 and approximately 88% for CD8, most primary-vaccination clones showed up again after the booster. Abundant bulk-derived clonotypes could contaminate FACS-sorted repertoires.

Deletions cut 0 bases from V and 7 bases from J, with 16 bases between. This CDR3 spans 15 amino acids. Germline assignment: CDR1 SGHRS and CDR2 YFSETQ. This clonotype was obtained from a man aged 25-45 years who received the YFV17D yellow fever vaccine. V usage is TRBV5-1 and J usage is TRBJ1-1; possible D gene TRBD1, 5 bases. The sample in question was CD8+ T cells sorted from PBMCs, obtained on the day of the yellow fever booster vaccination. CDR3 in amino acids: CASSLARWGPYEAFF. The CDR3 DNA reads TGCGCCAGCAGCTTGGCCAGGTGGGGCCCTTATGAAGCTTTCTTT.